The 9 T cell receptor beta chains below come from one sample, sequenced in a study of molecular identifiers for immune sequencing clone quantification. TCRdb reprocessed the PCR reads via MiXCR and lists one record per CDR3 protein. The sample has a few hundred thousand distinct CDR3 sequences, roughly a quarter seen once; the top ten hold approximately 0.74%. The sequenced sample consisted of naive CD8+ T cells from blood, with Jurkat cell RNA spiked in. Subset indicated: FACS-sorted CD8+CD4-CCR7+CD45RA+ naive T cells. Every receptor here comes from a human donor in good health. Some libraries in this study had Jurkat cell RNA spiked in.

This clonotype was detected ten times or more. The chain has TRBV4-3 and TRBJ1-1; the D is unclear. The CDR3 runs 13 residues. V was shortened by 1 base and J by 11 bases, with 14 bases between the two germline ends. The V gene's germline CDR1 is LGHNA and CDR2 YSLEER. This CDR3 is CASSQVGVGEAFF. The CDR3 nucleotides read TGCGCCAGCAGCCAAGTTGGGGTCGGGGAGGCTTTCTTT.

This clonotype was counted between two and nine times. The chain employs TRBV20-1 and TRBJ2-7; possible D gene TRBD1, 5 bases. V lost 5 bases and J lost 5, with 19 bases in between. This CDR3 has 14 amino acids. Germline lookup yields CDR1 DFQATT and CDR2 SNEGSKA (reference sequence). DNA of the CDR3: TGCAGTGCTGTAGAGGTAGGGGCTGCGCACGAGCAGTACTTC. This encodes CSAVEVGAAHEQYF.

For this clonotype: A read error may account for a junction end that differs from germline. The rearrangement joins TRBV28 to TRBJ1-1, with 7 bases that match TRBD1. Germline CDR1 and CDR2: MDHEN and SYDVKM. The CDR3 is made up of 13 amino acids. The CDR3 is CAGRGTGDTEAFF. The DNA for the CDR3 is TGTGCCGGCAGGGGAACAGGGGACACTGAAGCTTTCTTT.

This clonotype was observed a few times. V and J are TRBV19 and TRBJ1-5, with 10 nucleotides matching TRBD1. Germline CDR1 is LNHDA and CDR2 is SQIVND (reference sequence). This CDR3 spans 13 amino acids. The CDR3 loop reads CASGTGVSQPQHF. In nucleotides, the CDR3 is TGTGCTTCCGGGACAGGGGTTAGTCAGCCCCAGCATTTT.

This clonotype was picked up many times. The chain combines TRBV7-9 with TRBJ1-1, with D maybe TRBD1 (5 bases). V lost 2 bases, J lost 0 bases, and 13 bases lay in between. This CDR3 region has 16 residues. Germline V CDR1 and CDR2: SEHNR, FQNEAQ (reference sequence). The CDR3 loop reads CASSLNGGSMNTEAFF. The CDR3 DNA reads as TGTGCCAGCAGCTTAAATGGGGGATCCATGAACACTGAAGCTTTCTTT. The complete variable domain, with remaining parts taken from reference TRBV7-9 and TRBJ1-1, reads DTGVSQNPRHKITKRGQNVTFRCDPISEHNRLYWYRQTLGQGPEFLTYFQNEAQLEKSRLLSDRFSAERPKGSFSTLEIQRTEQGDSAMYLCASSLNGGSMNTEAFFGQGTRLTVV.

There are a few counts of this clonotype. This chain joins TRBV4-1 and TRBJ1-5; D unclear. The V gene lost 4 bases and the J gene lost 1 base, with 11 bases spanning the gap. Germline CDR1 is MGHRA and CDR2 is YSYEKL. The CDR3 covers 15 residues. The CDR3 sequence: CASSRVGVSNQPQHF. The CDR3 DNA reads as TGCGCCAGCAGCCGTGTCGGGGTGAGCAATCAGCCCCAGCATTTT.

The chain recombines TRBV6-2 or TRBV6-3 with TRBJ2-3; maybe TRBD2 (5 bases). The CDR3 length is 16 residues. The V end was cut by 2 bases, the J end by 2 bases, with 14 bases between. From germline, CDR1 is MNHEY and CDR2 SVGEGT. CDR3 residues: CASSYGERDYTDTQYF. The CDR3 DNA sequence: TGTGCCAGCAGTTACGGCGAGAGGGATTACACAGATACGCAGTATTTT.

This clonotype appeared many times. The chain combines TRBV11-2 with TRBJ2-3; 9 bases match TRBD1. Trimming cost V 4 bases and J 8 bases; bases outside gene matches: 13. Germline V gives CDR1 SGHAT, CDR2 FQNNGV. The CDR3 is 16 amino acids. The chain's CDR3 is CASSSYTGGPSGTQYF. The CDR3, as DNA: TGTGCCAGCAGCTCATATACAGGGGGCCCCTCTGGTACGCAGTATTTT.

This clonotype was found many times. CDR3 sequence: CASSYGSYGNNEQFF. The CDR3 DNA reads as TGTGCCAGCAGCTACGGGTCCTACGGAAACAATGAGCAGTTCTTC. The chain has TRBV7-6 and TRBJ2-1; D not certain. CDR1 is SGHVS, CDR2 FNYEAQ, per germline. The CDR3 is made up of 15 amino acids. Trimming removed 4 bases at V and 5 bases at J, with 15 bases between.